What follows describes a single T cell receptor (beta chain). These data belong to a study of shared clonotypes between healthy human individuals. Profiling relied on immunoSEQ multiplex PCR, and the TCRdb table lists in-frame clones only, not all of them. Among about 1,800,000 clones listed, about 95% were seen once. CDR3 length: 14 residues. The germline V and J ends were trimmed by 7 bases and 3 bases, with 19 bases remaining between them. Germline CDR1 is SQVTM and CDR2 is ANQGSEA. Only CD45RO-negative cells positively selected for CCR7 counted as naive CD8 cells, so terminally differentiated effector memory CD45RA+ cells were excluded.

Sequenced input: naive CD8+ T cells sorted from blood. The TCR sequence derives from a man younger than 30 in good health. The V gene is TRBV29-1, the J gene TRBJ2-7, with a tentative D call TRBD2 (6 bases). The DNA for the CDR3 is TGCAGCGCAGAACCTGTACAAGCGGGCTACGAGCAGTACTTC. Protein: CSAEPVQAGYEQYF.